The sequence of this TCR beta chain was determined in a study of T cell changes during pregnancy in multiple sclerosis. CDR3 length equals 16 residues. Looked up from germline, CDR1 is SGDLS and CDR2 is YYNGEE. With V trimmed by 1 base and J by 2 bases, 7 bases remained unmatched. The repertoire was sequenced with immunoSEQ multiplex PCR; TCRdb's copy has only in-frame clones and lacks some. Of around 50,000 clones in the sample, almost 95% are singletons; the top ten hold almost 4.5%. This TCR was sampled from a female donor with multiple sclerosis, enrolled in a pregnancy study. The sample was CD8+ T cells from peripheral blood mononuclear cells, taken in the first trimester of pregnancy. This chain uses TRBV9 with TRBJ2-7; 9 bases map to TRBD2. The CDR3 DNA reads TGTGCCAGCAGCGTAAGTAGGGCTAGCGGGACCTACGAGCAGTACTTC. Protein: CASSVSRASGTYEQYF.